These 20 T cell receptor beta chains share one sample of origin, sequenced in a study of cytomegalovirus exposure and HLA in healthy donors. Data came from immunoSEQ multiplex PCR; TCRdb stores just in-frame clones and leaves some out. Of over 120,000 clones detected, 75% to 90% appear once; the ten largest clones hold around 9%. The sequencing input was PBMCs. These receptors all stem from a young woman in good health and CMV-seropositive.

The rearrangement uses TRBV4-2 and TRBJ2-1; 10 bases match TRBD2. Germline assignment: CDR1 LGHNA and CDR2 YNFKEQ. The CDR3 covers 16 residues. V lost 3 bases to trimming and J lost 7 bases; unmatched junction nucleotides: 9. This CDR3 reads CASSHSERGGWNEQFF. The DNA of the CDR3 is TGTGCCAGCAGCCATTCGGAGCGGGGGGGTTGGAATGAGCAGTTCTTC.

The J gene is TRBJ2-2, the V gene TRBV29-1; 8 nucleotides match TRBD1. Germline values: CDR1 SQVTM, CDR2 ANQGSEA. This CDR3 comprises 15 residues. V gave up 4 bases and J gave up 4 bases; unmatched junction bases: 8. DNA for the CDR3: TGCAGCGTTGGACGGCAGGGGGCGCCCACCGGGGAGCTGTTTTTT. Its protein product is CSVGRQGAPTGELFF.

The chain joins TRBV4-1 to TRBJ1-1; D might be TRBD1 (6 bases). The V gene lost 6 bases and the J gene lost 0 bases, with 11 bases spanning the gap. The CDR3 has 14 residues. Germline-derived CDR1 and CDR2 are MGHRA and YSYEKL. As DNA, the CDR3 is TGCGCCAGCAGTCCTAACAGGGTGAACACTGAAGCTTTCTTT. It translates to CASSPNRVNTEAFF.

The chain links TRBV27 to TRBJ2-7; 7 bases map to TRBD1. V was clipped by 2 bases and J by 5 bases; unmatched bases: 3. The CDR3 has 13 residues. Per germline, CDR1 MNHEY and CDR2 SMNVEV (reference sequence). The CDR3 loop reads CASSLEGANEQYF. The CDR3 nucleotides read TGTGCCAGCAGTTTAGAGGGGGCGAACGAGCAGTACTTC.

This clone has only a few counts. This chain uses TRBV2 with TRBJ1-1; D is ambiguous. Germline-derived CDR1 and CDR2 are SNHLY and FYNNEI. The CDR3 length is 14 residues. The V end was cut by 4 bases, the J end by 2 bases, with 11 bases between. The CDR3 sequence: CASSGGRVNTEAFF. In DNA form, the CDR3 reads TGTGCCAGCAGTGGAGGGAGGGTTAACACTGAAGCTTTCTTT.

This chain joins TRBV4-2 and TRBJ2-3; 8 bases line up with TRBD2. The V gene's germline CDR1 is LGHNA and CDR2 YNFKEQ. This CDR3 has 19 amino acids. V gave up 4 bases and J gave up 5 bases; unmatched junction bases: 20. This chain's CDR3 is CASSPPGISGGSLLDTQYF. In DNA form, the CDR3 reads TGTGCCAGCAGCCCCCCCGGGATAAGCGGGGGCTCCCTGCTAGATACGCAGTATTTT.

The rearrangement joins TRBV6-5 to TRBJ1-2; 7 positions agree with TRBD1. The V and J ends lost 2 bases and 8 bases, in that order; junction bases with no gene match: 8. The CDR3 consists of 14 residues. Looked up from germline, CDR1 is MNHEY and CDR2 is SVGAGI. In DNA, the CDR3 is TGTGCCAGCAGTTACCAAGACAGGGCGGGAGGCTACACCTTC. Translation gives CASSYQDRAGGYTF.

The gene calls are TRBV27 and TRBJ2-3; TRBD1 is a possible D gene (6 bases). CDR3 size: 16 residues. V was clipped by 4 bases and J by 6 bases, with 20 bases between them. Germline V lookup: CDR1 MNHEY, CDR2 SMNVEV (reference sequence). CDR3 sequence: CASSWMGQGGRDTQYF. CDR3 DNA: TGTGCCAGCAGTTGGATGGGACAAGGGGGACGGGATACGCAGTATTTT.

This chain links TRBV5-1 with TRBJ2-3; 8 bases are a match to TRBD1. V was clipped by 0 bases and J by 2 bases; unmatched bases: 5. Germline V CDR1 and CDR2: SGHRS, YFSETQ. CDR3 length equals 16 residues. In DNA, the CDR3 is TGCGCCAGCAGCTTGGTGGCAGGGGGCGTCACAGATACGCAGTATTTT. Translated: CASSLVAGGVTDTQYF.

A few counts support this clone. This chain joins TRBV30 and TRBJ1-6, with TRBD1 as a possible D gene (6 bases). The length of the CDR3 is 15 residues. Germline V gene data show CDR1 as GTSNPN and CDR2 as SVGIG (reference sequence). The CDR3 region is CAVYKQGIGNSPLHF. For the CDR3, the DNA is TGTGCTGTTTACAAACAGGGAATAGGTAATTCACCCCTCCACTTT.

This clone was picked up one time. This chain connects TRBV15 to TRBJ1-1; D is uncertain. Germline V gene data show CDR1 as LNHNV and CDR2 as YYDKDF (reference sequence). V lost 4 bases and J 2 bases, leaving 5 bases between the germline ends. The CDR3 consists of 12 residues. As DNA, the CDR3 is TGTGCCACCAGCACCTATAACACTGAAGCTTTCTTT. As protein: CATSTYNTEAFF.

The chain recombines TRBV5-6 with TRBJ2-7; no firm D call. The CDR3 has 14 amino acids. Trimming stripped 2 bases from V and 3 bases from J, with 12 bases between. Germline V gene data show CDR1 as SGHDT and CDR2 as YYEEEE. The CDR3 nucleotides read TGTGCCAGCAGCTTTGGCCCCGGGTACTACGAGCAGTACTTC. As protein: CASSFGPGYYEQYF. The complete variable domain, with remaining parts taken from reference TRBV5-6 and TRBJ2-7, reads DAGVTQSPTHLIKTRGQQVTLRCSPKSGHDTVSWYQQALGQGPQFIFQYYEEEERQRGNFPDRFSGHQFPNYSSELNVNALLLGDSALYLCASSFGPGYYEQYFGPGTRLTVT.

The chain is built from TRBV5-4 and TRBJ2-2; TRBD1 matches 12 bases. The V and J ends lost 4 bases and 6 bases, in that order; junction bases with no gene match: 7. CDR3 length equals 16 residues. CDR1 is SGHNT, CDR2 YYREEE, per germline (reference sequence). The CDR3 loop is CASSPGQGATSGELFF. CDR3 DNA: TGTGCCAGCAGCCCGGGACAGGGGGCTACCTCCGGGGAGCTGTTTTTT.

The chain employs TRBV10-2 and TRBJ2-7, with D perhaps matching TRBD1 (6 bases). Germline-derived CDR1 and CDR2 are WSHSY and SAAADI. The CDR3 extends over 15 amino acids. Trimming took off 2 bases at V and 3 bases at J, with 14 bases between the two ends. The CDR3 reads CASSEVAGAGYEQYF. The DNA for the CDR3 is TGCGCCAGCAGTGAGGTTGCAGGGGCAGGCTACGAGCAGTACTTC.

The chain is built from TRBV6-5 and TRBJ1-2; D might be TRBD1 (5 bases). V lost 0 bases, J lost 3 bases, and 8 bases lay in between. There are 14 residues in the CDR3. From germline, CDR1 is MNHEY and CDR2 SVGAGI. The CDR3 spells CASSYSGRYYGYTF. The CDR3 region has the DNA TGTGCCAGCAGTTACTCGGGGCGGTACTATGGCTACACCTTC.

The gene calls are TRBV6-1 and TRBJ2-7; tentative D call: TRBD2 (5 bases). Germline V gene data show CDR1 as MNHNS and CDR2 as SASEGT. Trimming stripped 5 bases from V and 4 bases from J, with 12 bases between. This CDR3 has 13 amino acids. CDR3 DNA: TGTGCCAGCAGTCCGCGCGGGTATTACGAGCAGTACTTC. Translated, it gives CASSPRGYYEQYF.

This clone was detected only once. The V and J genes are TRBV10-3 and TRBJ2-1, with 12 bases fitting TRBD2. The germline V gene has CDR1 ENHRY and CDR2 SYGVKD. The length of the CDR3 is 17 residues. Trimming at V came to 0 bases and at J to 9 bases, leaving 9 bases not matched to a gene. The CDR3 DNA follows: TGTGCCATCAGTGAGTCGAGATTAACTAGCGGGGGGATTGAGCAGTTCTTC. Its protein is CAISESRLTSGGIEQFF.

The V call is TRBV2, the J call TRBJ1-5, with 8 bases identical to TRBD1. Germline CDR1 and CDR2: SNHLY and FYNNEI. V was pared by 5 bases and J by 0 bases, with 9 bases of the junction left unmatched. This CDR3 region has 17 residues. The CDR3 sequence: CASSSGQGGYSNQPQHF. CDR3 coding DNA: TGTGCCAGCAGTTCCGGACAGGGAGGGTATAGCAATCAGCCCCAGCATTTT.

The V call is TRBV5-4, the J call TRBJ2-1; 13 bases map to TRBD2. The V gene end was trimmed by 1 base and the J gene end by 0 bases; junction bases not matched to a gene: 4. From germline, CDR1 is SGHNT and CDR2 YYREEE (reference sequence). The CDR3 spans 18 residues. The CDR3 nucleotides read TGTGCCAGCAGCTTGACTAGCGGGGGGGCCGGCTCCTACAATGAGCAGTTCTTC. As protein: CASSLTSGGAGSYNEQFF.

The CDR3 bases are TGTGCCAGCAGTACTAGCGGGGTCCTCTACGAGCAGTACTTC. It specifies CASSTSGVLYEQYF. The V call is TRBV6-6, the J call TRBJ2-7; 10 positions match TRBD2. Germline V gene lookup returns CDR1 MNHNY and CDR2 SVGAGI (reference sequence). The V and J ends lost 5 bases and 3 bases, in that order; junction bases with no gene match: 4. The CDR3 contains 14 residues.